This T cell receptor (beta chain) was recovered during a study of blood T cells in healthy people across ages. The V and J ends lost 0 bases and 3 bases, in that order; junction bases with no gene match: 3. Germline CDR1 is MDHEN and CDR2 is SYDVKM. This CDR3 comprises 15 residues. Concerning this clonotype: Its antigen is not identified.

Whole-study results and caveats: There were more naive CD4+ cells and higher diversity in long-lived donors than in aged donors.

Those donating, healthy Caucasian individuals from Russia, were aged about 6 to 100. Collection of roughly 9.8 milliliters of peripheral blood was performed for each donor. RNA extraction gave at least 5 micrograms of total RNA per sample. A sample-barcoded 5' primer and a J-beta primer mix were used in a second PCR of roughly 7 to 11 cycles. TCRdb ran MiXCR on the 5' RACE reads and lists one entry per CDR3 protein. The sample lists under 750,000 distinct CDR3 sequences, roughly 48% occurring once. V and J are TRBV28 and TRBJ1-2; TRBD1 aligns across 8 bases. The sequencing input was blood. This TCR derives from a man aged 80 or over in good health. The CDR3 DNA follows: TGTGCCAGCAGTTTATGGGGGGGACAGGACTATGGCTACACCTTC. It encodes CASSLWGGQDYGYTF.